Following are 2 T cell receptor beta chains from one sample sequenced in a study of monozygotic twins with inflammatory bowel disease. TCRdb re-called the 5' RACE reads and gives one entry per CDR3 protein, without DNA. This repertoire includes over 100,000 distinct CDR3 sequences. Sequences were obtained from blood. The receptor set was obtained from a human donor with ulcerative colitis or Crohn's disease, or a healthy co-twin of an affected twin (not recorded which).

The CDR3 protein is CASSFSGRSYNEQFF. The chain links TRBV2 to TRBJ2-1; lacking DNA, the TRBD2 call made by TCRdb goes unchecked. Looked up from germline, CDR1 is SNHLY and CDR2 is FYNNEI. This CDR3 has 15 residues.

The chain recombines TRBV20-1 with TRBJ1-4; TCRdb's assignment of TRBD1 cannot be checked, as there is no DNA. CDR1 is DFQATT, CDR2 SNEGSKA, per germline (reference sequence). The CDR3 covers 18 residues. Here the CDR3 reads CSARTATTDRPTNEKLFF.